This entry lists 29 T cell receptor beta chains sequenced from one sample in a study of CD8 T cells in ankylosing spondylitis. TCRdb itself ran the 5' RACE reads through MiXCR, one entry per CDR3 protein. This sample has more than 150,000 distinct CDR3 sequences, with about 20% found just once. Specimen: blood, either unsorted or a sorted T cell fraction (not recorded which). The receptors were gathered from a male donor between 5 and 29 years old with ankylosing spondylitis or in good health (not recorded which).

Ten or more counts support this clonotype. The V gene is TRBV9, the J gene TRBJ2-1, with 13 bases matching TRBD2. The junction had 5 bases not matched to a gene; V was cut back by 4 bases and J by 7 bases. Per the germline V gene, CDR1 is SGDLS and CDR2 is YYNGEE. The CDR3 extends over 15 amino acids. The CDR3 loop is CASSLLAGGPNEQFF. Written as DNA, the CDR3 is TGTGCCAGCAGCCTACTAGCGGGAGGGCCGAATGAGCAGTTCTTC.

This clonotype has at least ten counts. The chain combines TRBV25-1 with TRBJ2-1; D gene unclear. The germline CDR1 and CDR2 sequences are MGHDK and SYGVNS. The CDR3 consists of 13 residues. V dropped 7 bases and J dropped 5 bases, with 12 bases sitting between them. CDR3 in DNA: TGTGCCAGCAATTCACTGGTGGACAATGAGCAGTTCTTC. Translating it yields CASNSLVDNEQFF.

This clonotype has at least ten counts. The V and J genes are TRBV13 and TRBJ2-7; TRBD2 agrees at 13 bases. The CDR3 has 17 residues. The V gene end was trimmed by 0 bases and the J gene end by 2 bases; junction bases not matched to a gene: 4. Germline V lookup: CDR1 PRHDT, CDR2 FYEKMQ (reference sequence). CDR3 DNA: TGTGCCAGCAGCTTAGGACTAGCGGGAGGGCCCACCTACGAGCAGTACGTC. Protein: CASSLGLAGGPTYEQYV.

This clonotype was found many times. V is TRBV29-1 and J is TRBJ2-2, with D possibly matching TRBD1 (7 bases). Germline lookup yields CDR1 SQVTM and CDR2 ANQGSEA. There are 15 residues in the CDR3. With 7 bases removed from V and 8 bases from J, the gap between germline ends came to 23 bases. The CDR3 sequence: CSARGTDYTGGELFF. The CDR3 DNA sequence: TGCAGCGCCCGGGGGACAGATTATACCGGGGGGGAGCTGTTTTTT.

This clonotype has ten or more counts. CDR3 DNA: TGTGCCAGCAGCTTCAGGGGTCGGATCAATGAGCAGTTCTTC. Protein product: CASSFRGRINEQFF. This chain links TRBV7-8 with TRBJ2-1; possible D gene TRBD1, 6 bases. With 3 bases removed from V and 6 bases from J, the gap between germline ends came to 12 bases. Germline loops: CDR1 SGHVS, CDR2 FQNEAQ. This CDR3 is built from 14 residues.

This clonotype has ten or more counts. The chain recombines TRBV3-1 with TRBJ2-1; 8 bases are a match to TRBD2. The germline CDR1 and CDR2 sequences are LGHDT and YNNKEL (reference sequence). This CDR3 contains 14 residues. V trimming: 4 bases; J trimming: 7 bases; junction bases outside the gene matches: 6. CDR3 sequence: CASSLSGNHNEQFF. CDR3 nucleotides: TGTGCCAGCAGCCTTAGCGGGAATCATAATGAGCAGTTCTTC.

This clonotype was counted many times. The chain has TRBV19 and TRBJ2-2; D is undetermined. The CDR3 is made up of 12 amino acids. The V gene lost 4 bases and the J gene lost 7 bases, with 7 bases spanning the gap. CDR1 is LNHDA, CDR2 SQIVND, per germline (reference sequence). The CDR3 sequence is CASSTPVGELFF. The CDR3 DNA reads TGTGCCAGTAGTACCCCCGTCGGGGAGCTGTTTTTT. The variable domain in full, with the rest retrieved from reference TRBV19 and TRBJ2-2, is DGGITQSPKYLFRKEGQNVTLSCEQNLNHDAMYWYRQDPGQGLRLIYYSQIVNDFQKGDIAEGYSVSREKKESFPLTVTSAQKNPTAFYLCASSTPVGELFFGEGSRLTVL.

This clonotype was detected many times. This chain joins TRBV6-5 and TRBJ1-5; perhaps TRBD1 as D (5 bases). The germline V gene encodes CDR1 MNHEY and CDR2 SVGAGI. Trimming shortened V by 0 bases and J by 0 bases, and 9 bases separated the two germline ends. The CDR3 extends over 16 amino acids. The CDR3 DNA reads TGTGCCAGCAGTTACTCTTGGGGCGATAGCAATCAGCCCCAGCATTTT. Translated, it gives CASSYSWGDSNQPQHF.

Many counts were recorded for this clonotype. This chain links TRBV29-1 with TRBJ2-1; D not resolved. The CDR3 is made up of 11 amino acids. V lost 4 bases and J lost 7, with 8 bases in between. The V gene's germline CDR1 is SQVTM and CDR2 ANQGSEA. CDR3 sequence reads: CSVARNNEQFF. The CDR3 nucleotides read TGCAGCGTTGCACGAAATAATGAGCAGTTCTTC.

The table lists this clonotype with many counts. This chain uses TRBV9 with TRBJ2-4, with D tentatively TRBD2 (5 bases). Germline lookup yields CDR1 SGDLS and CDR2 YYNGEE. The V and J ends lost 2 bases and 0 bases respectively, with 6 bases between them. The CDR3 is made up of 14 amino acids. The DNA of the CDR3 is TGTGCCAGCAGCGTCAGCGGAGCCAAAAACATTCAGTACTTC. Its translation: CASSVSGAKNIQYF.

This clonotype was seen many times. The genes are TRBV12-3 or TRBV12-4 and TRBJ1-1; D is uncertain. Between the trimmed V and J ends, which lost 3 bases and 3 bases, there was a span of 8 bases. The CDR3 has 13 residues. In nucleotides, the CDR3 is TGTGCCAGCAGTTTCGGGGAGTACACTGAAGCTTTCTTT. Translated, it gives CASSFGEYTEAFF.

The chain has TRBV6-5 and TRBJ2-7, with TRBD1 matching 10 bases. The CDR3 is 17 amino acids. The V gene end was trimmed by 0 bases and the J gene end by 0 bases; junction bases not matched to a gene: 5. The germline gives CDR1 MNHEY, CDR2 SVGAGI. The CDR3: CASSYSTGGPDSYEQYF. The CDR3 DNA follows: TGTGCCAGCAGTTACTCGACAGGGGGCCCCGACTCCTACGAGCAGTACTTC.

This clonotype appeared a few times. The V and J genes are TRBV18 and TRBJ2-7; the D gene is possibly TRBD2 (7 bases). The CDR3 sequence is 16 residues long. V lost 3 bases to trimming and J lost 4 bases, with 19 bases between them. Germline V CDR1 and CDR2: KGHSH, LQKENI. CDR3 bases: TGTGCCAGCTCACCTCAACGGGGGGCGCTCGGGTACGAGCAGTACGTC. This gives the protein CASSPQRGALGYEQYV.

This clonotype was seen repeatedly, ten times or more. V and J are TRBV5-1 and TRBJ2-1; D gene ambiguous. Germline V gene sequence: CDR1 SGHRS, CDR2 YFSETQ. The CDR3 length is 13 residues. V dropped 0 bases and J dropped 3 bases, with 4 bases sitting between them. Here the CDR3 DNA reads TGCGCCAGCAGCTTGGAGGTCTACAATGAGCAGTTCTTC. Translation gives CASSLEVYNEQFF. Full variable domain (missing parts from reference TRBV5-1 and TRBJ2-1): KAGVTQTPRYLIKTRGQQVTLSCSPISGHRSVSWYQQTPGQGLQFLFEYFSETQRNKGNFPGRFSGRQFSNSRSEMNVSTLELGDSALYLCASSLEVYNEQFFGPGTRLTVL.

The genes are TRBV20-1 and TRBJ2-4; 7 nucleotides align to TRBD2. The germline V gene encodes CDR1 DFQATT and CDR2 SNEGSKA (reference sequence). Trimming at V came to 6 bases and at J to 3 bases, leaving 20 bases not matched to a gene. The CDR3 loop spans 18 amino acids. CDR3 DNA sequence: TGCAGTGCCCAGACGGGAGGACTTCGGGAGTATGGCAAAAACATTCAGTACTTC. Translating gives CSAQTGGLREYGKNIQYF.

This chain uses TRBV29-1 with TRBJ2-7, with unresolved D. CDR1 is SQVTM, CDR2 ANQGSEA, per germline. The CDR3 is 11 amino acids. V was trimmed by 7 bases and J by 6 bases, leaving 13 bases between them. The CDR3 region is CSAFWGVEQYF. CDR3 nucleotide sequence: TGCAGCGCGTTTTGGGGTGTCGAGCAGTACTTC.

The chain carries TRBV7-3 and TRBJ1-1; D may be TRBD1 (5 bases). V was trimmed by 3 bases and J by 1 base, leaving 12 bases between them. The CDR3 is made up of 15 amino acids. Germline assignment: CDR1 SGHTA and CDR2 FQGTGA. CDR3 sequence reads: CASSLFDSQNTEAFF. The DNA for the CDR3 is TGTGCCAGCAGCTTGTTTGACAGTCAGAACACTGAAGCTTTCTTT. The variable domain in full, completed from reference TRBV7-3 and TRBJ1-1, reads GAGVSQTPSNKVTEKGKYVELRCDPISGHTALYWYRQSLGQGPEFLIYFQGTGAADDSGLPNDRFFAVRPEGSVSTLKIQRTERGDSAVYLCASSLFDSQNTEAFFGQGTRLTVV.

In this sample, this clonotype turned up many times. The rearrangement links TRBV20-1 to TRBJ2-1, with D perhaps given as TRBD1 or TRBD2 (5 bases each). In germline, CDR1 is DFQATT, CDR2 SNEGSKA (reference sequence). The CDR3 is 13 residues long. V lost 6 bases and J lost 2, with 11 bases in between. CDR3 nucleotide sequence: TGCAGTGCAACCGGGACCACCTACAATGAGCAGTTCTTC. Protein: CSATGTTYNEQFF.

This clonotype has at least ten counts. The chain links TRBV7-8 to TRBJ2-2; TRBD1 agrees at 9 bases. Germline CDR1 is SGHVS and CDR2 is FQNEAQ. After removal of 5 bases from V and 6 bases from J, the junction contained 10 bases not matched to a gene. The CDR3 covers 16 residues. The CDR3 nucleotides read TGTGCCAGCAGCCGGAACAGGGGGCGAGGGGCCGGGGAGCTGTTTTTT. This encodes CASSRNRGRGAGELFF.

This clonotype was seen at least ten times. The rearrangement joins TRBV3-1 to TRBJ2-7; D perhaps matches TRBD2 (5 bases). The CDR3 runs to 15 residues. Trimming removed 4 bases at V and 0 bases at J, with 13 bases between. Looked up from germline, CDR1 is LGHDT and CDR2 is YNNKEL (reference sequence). The CDR3 DNA follows: TGTGCCAGCAGCCGATTAGCGACGAGCTCCTACGAGCAGTACTTC. Protein: CASSRLATSSYEQYF.

This clonotype has ten or more counts. The chain joins TRBV5-1 to TRBJ1-5, with 8 bases that match TRBD1. The germline V gene has CDR1 SGHRS and CDR2 YFSETQ. J was trimmed by 2 bases and V by 2 bases; bases with no gene match: 3. This CDR3 has 15 residues. Here the CDR3 reads CASSFPQGGNQPQHF. The CDR3 DNA follows: TGCGCCAGCAGCTTCCCACAGGGGGGCAATCAGCCCCAGCATTTT.

V gene TRBV29-1 combines with J gene TRBJ2-4; D ambiguous. The CDR3 covers 14 residues. Germline V gene data show CDR1 as SQVTM and CDR2 as ANQGSEA. V lost 3 bases, J lost 2 bases, and 11 bases lay in between. The DNA of the CDR3 is TGCAGCGTTGACCCTTCCCCGACCAAAAACATTCAGTACTTC. It is translated as CSVDPSPTKNIQYF.

This clonotype was seen repeatedly, ten times or more. The rearrangement joins TRBV20-1 to TRBJ1-1; D is perhaps TRBD1 (5 bases). CDR1 and CDR2 from the germline V gene are DFQATT and SNEGSKA (reference sequence). The CDR3 covers 11 residues. Trimming pared 4 bases from V and 11 bases from J, leaving 14 bases between. Written as DNA, the CDR3 is TGCAGTGCTAATGTTCCAGGGTTGGCTTTCTTT. This encodes CSANVPGLAFF.

This clonotype was observed a few times. The chain combines TRBV7-9 with TRBJ2-1; D perhaps matches TRBD2 (6 bases). The CDR3 is made up of 16 amino acids. V gave up 0 bases and J gave up 4 bases, with 13 bases separating them. Germline CDR1 SEHNR, CDR2 FQNEAQ (reference sequence). CDR3 DNA: TGTGCCAGCAGCTTAGCGGGCGGGATGGAGTACAATGAGCAGTTCTTC. As protein: CASSLAGGMEYNEQFF.

This clonotype was observed at least ten times. A junction boundary mismatches the germline segment, possibly from a read error. CDR3: CASSLVDNEQFF. The CDR3 DNA reads as TGCGCCAGCAGCTTGGTCGACAATGAGCAGTTCTTC. This rearrangement joins TRBV12-3 or TRBV12-4 to TRBJ2-1; D is uncertain. CDR3 length: 12 amino acids.

This clonotype has a count of ten or more. The chain has TRBV10-3 and TRBJ2-1, with D uncertain. The CDR3 extends over 12 amino acids. Between the trimmed V and J ends, which lost 11 bases and 5 bases, there was a span of 13 bases. CDR1 ENHRY and CDR2 SYGVKD come from the germline V gene. The CDR3 loop reads CAVNSLDNEQFF. In DNA, the CDR3 is TGTGCCGTTAACTCGCTGGACAATGAGCAGTTCTTC.

At least ten counts were recorded for this clonotype. The chain has TRBV5-1 and TRBJ2-7; D may correspond to TRBD1 or TRBD2 (5 bases each). V shed 4 bases and J shed 6 bases, with 14 bases lying between them. In germline, CDR1 is SGHRS, CDR2 YFSETQ. The CDR3 is made up of 13 amino acids. CDR3 residues: CASSPSGTPEQYF. The CDR3 DNA follows: TGCGCCAGCAGCCCATCCGGGACCCCCGAGCAGTACTTC.

This clonotype was recorded at least ten times. V is TRBV3-1 and J is TRBJ1-1; no firm D call. Between the trimmed V and J ends, which lost 3 bases and 7 bases, there was a span of 18 bases. CDR1 LGHDT and CDR2 YNNKEL come from the germline V gene (reference sequence). CDR3 size: 15 residues. Here the CDR3 reads CASSHELNGKLEAFF. The CDR3 DNA reads as TGTGCCAGCAGCCATGAACTCAACGGCAAACTTGAAGCTTTCTTT. The full variable domain, its missing parts supplied by reference TRBV3-1 and TRBJ1-1, is DTAVSQTPKYLVTQMGNDKSIKCEQNLGHDTMYWYKQDSKKFLKIMFSYNNKELIINETVPNRFSPKSPDKAHLNLHINSLELGDSAVYFCASSHELNGKLEAFFGQGTRLTVV.

This chain uses TRBV29-1 with TRBJ2-1; the D gene is possibly TRBD2 (6 bases). The CDR3 has 17 residues. CDR1 and CDR2 from the germline V gene are SQVTM and ANQGSEA. Trimming pared 4 bases from V and 2 bases from J, leaving 21 bases between. The CDR3 loop reads CSVVGIPGESTYNEQFF. CDR3 nucleotides: TGCAGCGTTGTGGGGATTCCGGGGGAGTCAACCTACAATGAGCAGTTCTTC.